This entry features one T cell receptor (beta chain) sequence. What this receptor recognizes is not known. No clone much larger than this one lies a single base away; base qualities are absent. Reading the germline V gene gives CDR1 SGHRS and CDR2 YFSETQ. For this chain, trimming is 0 bases at the V end and 4 bases at the J end, and the number of junction bases without a gene match is 1. Its CDR3 holds 15 amino acids, cysteine through phenylalanine. Only CDR3 DNA remains: 45 bases, in frame from the first base. TCRbeta CDR3 regions were amplified from genomic DNA by means of the immunoSEQ Assay, a bias-controlled multiplex PCR. The source study handled its data this way. Within the assay, amplification of reference gene primers was used to estimate how many nucleated cells each sample contained. To quantify the absolute abundance of each unique TCRbeta CDR3 rearrangement, sequence reads were collapsed and filtered. For each sample, productive Simpson clonality was calculated as the square root of Simpson's diversity index across productive rearrangements. TCRdb re-hosts the immuneACCESS table, in-frame sequences only. Its copies lack some clones; in the studies checked, an unresolved V gene accounts for under half of them, and the cause for the rest is not known. The V and J calls and clone size are taken from that table; D and trimming were inferred from the DNA. This sample is represented by 90,000 or so clones; around 86% of them were singletons. The ten largest clones represent 3.8% of the sample.

The data belong to a study of blood T cell repertoires in COVID-19 (dated by TCRdb to 2018 to 2020). In the study overall: Samples from collaborators originated in the United States, Italy and Spain and spanned both the acute and convalescent phases of COVID-19. Deeply sampled blood TCRbeta repertoires from subjects exposed to, actively infected with, or recovered from COVID-19 were included in the dataset. The repertoires were released in a freely available public database intended as a resource for research on the immune response to SARS-CoV-2. Samples were obtained from the ongoing ImmuneRACE study (first 160 participants) and from some 1,200 subjects provided by 6 global collaborators. A de-identified subject ID, COVID-19 status, age in years and sex were almost always included in the sample metadata. Where HLA class I and class II types were available, the types were taken from metadata supplied by the sample provider, not from assay-based typing. The material from the prospective study consisted of cDNA or gDNA derived from T cells, B-cell-depleted T cells, or PBMCs.

What the study reported, not specific to this receptor: The amount of clinical and demographic metadata varied by source and participant and was provided uncurated.

Each collaborating institution followed its own protocols to collect whole blood in K2EDTA tubes. For TCRbeta analysis, collaborator samples were shipped as frozen whole blood, as isolated PBMCs, or as DNA extracted from either sample type. The chain is assembled from TRBV5-1 and TRBJ2-1, and 10 junction bases match TRBD1. Sequencing was carried out using peripheral blood. This receptor was obtained from a man in his 60s with acute or convalescent COVID-19. The CDR3 region has the sequence CASSLEGQGYNEQFF. The nucleotide sequence reads as follows: TGCGCCAGCAGCTTGGAGGGACAGGGGTACAATGAGCAGTTCTTC.